This record covers a single T cell receptor (beta chain). The germline gives CDR1 LGHNT, CDR2 FRNRAP. CDR3 length: 12 residues. Trimming left V 3 bases short and J 4 bases short, with 7 bases between. These data come from a study of blood T cell repertoires in COVID-19. Overall study: Some COVID-19 samples were acute and others convalescent; all came from the United States, Italy and Spain.

Profiled with immunoSEQ multiplex PCR; TCRdb holds only in-frame clones, not every one. Among about 330,000 clones listed, roughly 84% were seen once. The origin of this receptor is a woman aged 30 to 39 who had recovered from COVID-19. The sample taken for sequencing was PBMCs or T cells enriched from blood (not recorded which). The chain recombines TRBV12-5 with TRBJ2-7; D perhaps matches TRBD1 (6 bases). In DNA form, the CDR3 reads TGTGCTAGTGGTTTACAGGGTTACGAGCAGTACTTC. It specifies CASGLQGYEQYF.